Shown below are 17 T cell receptor beta chains from a single sample sequenced in a study of Ad26.COV2.S vaccination and SARS-CoV-2 variants. Clones were read by immunoSEQ multiplex PCR, and TCRdb kept only the in-frame ones, dropping some. The table shows about 410,000 clones, with approximately 92% occurring only once. Treatment: roughly 18 received Ad26.COV2.S at low or high dose, single or two shots; about 5 received placebo; per-sample allocation not given. Sampling was performed 63 days after the first vaccine or placebo injection. Source: peripheral blood, taken in a trial of Ad26.COV2.S vaccine versus placebo. Receptors originate from a person between 18 and 60 years old who received the Ad26.COV2.S COVID-19 vaccine or a placebo.

The table lists this clone with a count of one. J is TRBJ1-1 and V is TRBV6-6; D ambiguous. Germline values: CDR1 MNHNY, CDR2 SVGAGI (reference sequence). Trimming cost V 4 bases and J 0 bases, with 6 bases left between them. This CDR3 is 13 amino acids long. CDR3 in amino acids: CASSSLLNTEAFF. The CDR3 DNA sequence: TGTGCCAGCAGTTCCTTACTGAACACTGAAGCTTTCTTT.

CDR3 sequence: CASSLGPNTGELFF. The CDR3 nucleotides are TGTGCCAGCAGCCTCGGACCGAACACCGGGGAGCTGTTTTTT. This chain links TRBV5-6 with TRBJ2-2; no reliable D call. Germline V CDR1 and CDR2: SGHDT, YYEEEE. Trimming cost V 4 bases and J 0 bases, with 7 bases left between them. This CDR3 contains 14 residues.

CDR3 coding DNA: TGTGCCACCAGCAGAGATACACAGGGGGCCTATGGCTACACCTTC. This sequence encodes CATSRDTQGAYGYTF. The chain recombines TRBV15 with TRBJ1-2, with 9 bases identical to TRBD1. The CDR3 consists of 15 residues. The ends lost 0 bases at V and 4 bases at J; junction bases unmatched: 3. Germline V gene data show CDR1 as LNHNV and CDR2 as YYDKDF (reference sequence). Full variable domain (rest looked up from reference TRBV15 and TRBJ1-2): DAMVIQNPRYQVTQFGKPVTLSCSQTLNHNVMYWYQQKSSQAPKLLFHYYDKDFNNEADTPDNFQSRRPNTSFCFLDIRSPGLGDTAMYLCATSRDTQGAYGYTFGSGTRLTVV.

J is TRBJ1-2 and V is TRBV10-3; tentatively, D is TRBD1 (6 bases). The CDR3 covers 14 residues. Germline CDR1 is ENHRY and CDR2 is SYGVKD. The ends were cut back, 2 bases at V and 2 bases at J, with 9 bases in the middle. CDR3 in DNA: TGTGCCATCAGTGAGGCTCAGGGGAACTATGGCTACACCTTC. Its translation: CAISEAQGNYGYTF.

This clone was detected only a few times. The chain carries TRBV7-9 and TRBJ1-4, with TRBD1 as a possible D gene (5 bases). Germline loops: CDR1 SEHNR, CDR2 FQNEAQ (reference sequence). CDR3 length equals 14 residues. Trimming shortened V by 2 bases and J by 8 bases, and 12 bases separated the two germline ends. The CDR3 DNA reads as TGTGCCAGCAGCTTATCGCTCTCAGGGGAAAAACTGTTTTTT. This sequence encodes CASSLSLSGEKLFF.

The chain employs TRBV9 and TRBJ1-5, with D unclear. This CDR3 comprises 13 residues. Trimming shortened V by 1 base and J by 15 bases, and 17 bases separated the two germline ends. Germline V CDR1 and CDR2: SGDLS, YYNGEE. The CDR3 is CASSVSEGGLRHF. The CDR3 bases are TGTGCCAGCAGCGTATCCGAGGGAGGTCTCAGGCATTTT.

The chain links TRBV6-1 to TRBJ2-7; 9 bases are a match to TRBD1. The V gene end was trimmed by 4 bases and the J gene end by 0 bases; junction bases not matched to a gene: 7. CDR3 length: 16 amino acids. Looked up from germline, CDR1 is MNHNS and CDR2 is SASEGT. The CDR3 bases are TGTGCCAGCAGTGCAGCCCGGGACAGGGTCTCCTACGAGCAGTACTTC. Protein product: CASSAARDRVSYEQYF.

The genes are TRBV19 and TRBJ2-5, with 12 bases that match TRBD1. With 4 bases clipped from V and 4 bases from J, the junction kept 7 bases outside the gene matches. The CDR3 runs to 16 residues. Germline CDR1 and CDR2: LNHDA and SQIVND (reference sequence). The CDR3 DNA reads TGTGCCAGTAGTACGACGGGACAGGGGGCTTCAGAGACCCAGTACTTC. This gives the protein CASSTTGQGASETQYF.

The chain joins TRBV2 to TRBJ2-3; 9 nucleotides match TRBD2. CDR1 SNHLY and CDR2 FYNNEI come from the germline V gene. The CDR3 runs to 14 residues. After removal of 9 bases from V and 0 bases from J, the junction contained 4 bases not matched to a gene. CDR3 amino acids: CARSGGTSTDTQYF. The CDR3, as DNA: TGTGCCAGAAGCGGGGGGACTAGCACAGATACGCAGTATTTT.

The chain uses TRBV6-5 and TRBJ1-4, with a tentative D call TRBD1 (6 bases). This CDR3 contains 14 residues. CDR1 is MNHEY, CDR2 SVGAGI, per germline. Deletions cut 8 bases from V and 8 bases from J, with 18 bases between. The CDR3 here is CASGHRAVAEKLFF. The CDR3 DNA reads TGTGCCAGCGGACACAGGGCAGTTGCGGAAAAACTGTTTTTT.

In this sample, this clone turned up once. The chain has TRBV10-1 and TRBJ2-7; no clear D. The length of the CDR3 is 11 residues. Germline V lookup: CDR1 WNHNN, CDR2 SYGVQD (reference sequence). Trimming left V 8 bases short and J 3 bases short, with 8 bases between. The chain's CDR3 is CASHVGYEQYF. The CDR3 nucleotides read TGCGCCAGCCATGTAGGCTACGAGCAGTACTTC.

The chain joins TRBV9 to TRBJ2-3, with TRBD1 identical over 10 bases. The CDR3 length is 15 residues. CDR1 and CDR2 from the germline V gene are SGDLS and YYNGEE. V lost 3 bases, J lost 3 bases, and 4 bases stayed unmatched. The CDR3 region is CASSADRGLTDTQYF. CDR3 nucleotide sequence: TGTGCCAGCAGCGCCGACAGGGGGCTTACAGATACGCAGTATTTT.

In regard to this clone: Other DNA sequences within the sample encode an identical CDR3. This rearrangement joins TRBV29-1 to TRBJ1-2; 7 bases map to TRBD1. V gave up 0 bases and J gave up 4 bases; unmatched junction bases: 2. The CDR3 is 13 residues long. Germline CDR1 and CDR2: SQVTM and ANQGSEA. CDR3 amino acids: CSVEDRGGYGYTF. In nucleotides, the CDR3 is TGCAGCGTTGAAGACAGGGGGGGCTATGGCTACACCTTC.

This chain uses TRBV7-9 with TRBJ1-1; D may be TRBD1 (6 bases). The V end was cut by 2 bases, the J end by 3 bases, with 19 bases between. The CDR3 has 17 amino acids. Germline V gene lookup returns CDR1 SEHNR and CDR2 FQNEAQ (reference sequence). The CDR3: CASSLPPSGGRDTEAFF. DNA for the CDR3: TGTGCCAGCAGCTTACCTCCCTCCGGGGGGCGGGACACTGAAGCTTTCTTT.

The rearrangement links TRBV4-3 to TRBJ1-1; D is ambiguous. With 1 base removed from V and 4 bases from J, the gap between germline ends came to 13 bases. Germline assignment: CDR1 LGHNA and CDR2 YSLEER. This CDR3 region has 15 residues. CDR3 residues: CASSQGQYSTTEAFF. In DNA, the CDR3 is TGCGCCAGCAGCCAAGGGCAGTATTCGACCACTGAAGCTTTCTTT.

V usage is TRBV18 and J usage is TRBJ2-3; D gene uncertain. Trimming removed 3 bases from V and 5 bases from J, with 9 bases in between. Germline-derived CDR1 and CDR2 are KGHSH and LQKENI. This CDR3 contains 13 residues. For the CDR3, the DNA is TGTGCCAGCTCACCCTCCCCGGTAGATACGCAGTATTTT. Residues: CASSPSPVDTQYF.

This rearrangement joins TRBV19 to TRBJ1-1, with D unclear. The CDR3 is 12 amino acids. Germline loops: CDR1 LNHDA, CDR2 SQIVND (reference sequence). V gave up 8 bases and J gave up 7 bases, with 14 bases separating them. The CDR3 sequence: CASQQLPLEAFF. The CDR3 DNA reads as TGTGCCAGTCAACAGCTGCCCCTTGAAGCTTTCTTT.